These 29 T cell receptor beta chains originate from one sample sequenced in a study of early T cells in non-severe SARS-CoV-2 infection. TCRdb used MiXCR to reprocess the 5' RACE reads, holding one entry per CDR3 protein. The repertoire holds around 40,000 distinct CDR3 sequences, with under 8% as singletons. Sequencing was carried out using whole blood. The receptors were gathered from an adult who was a healthcare worker with PCR-confirmed SARS-CoV-2 infection or an uninfected control (not recorded which).

This clonotype was picked up many times. V is TRBV7-6 and J is TRBJ2-3; maybe TRBD1 (6 bases). The CDR3 extends over 14 amino acids. Between the trimmed V and J ends, which lost 0 bases and 5 bases, there was a span of 9 bases. The germline V gene encodes CDR1 SGHVS and CDR2 FNYEAQ. For the CDR3, the DNA is TGTGCCAGCAGCTTAGCCAACAGGGTAGATACGCAGTATTTT. Amino acid sequence: CASSLANRVDTQYF.

This clonotype was counted between two and nine times. This chain uses TRBV12-3 or TRBV12-4 with TRBJ1-1; 7 bases fit TRBD1. J was trimmed by 3 bases and V by 9 bases; bases with no gene match: 10. The CDR3 covers 14 residues. The CDR3 protein is CASGEPGQHTEAFF. The CDR3, as DNA: TGTGCCAGTGGTGAGCCGGGACAGCACACTGAAGCTTTCTTT.

This clonotype occurred a few times. The chain's CDR3 is CASSQGALRSLADTDTQYF. DNA of the CDR3: TGCGCCAGCAGCCAAGGGGCTCTCCGAAGCCTAGCGGACACAGATACGCAGTATTTT. V and J are TRBV4-1 and TRBJ2-3; TRBD2 agrees at 7 bases. This CDR3 region has 19 residues. The germline gives CDR1 MGHRA, CDR2 YSYEKL. Trimming cost V 1 base and J 2 bases; bases outside gene matches: 15.

This clonotype has at least ten counts. The chain combines TRBV27 with TRBJ2-7; D not resolved. The CDR3 has 12 amino acids. The V and J ends lost 8 bases and 6 bases respectively, with 14 bases between them. Looked up from germline, CDR1 is MNHEY and CDR2 is SMNVEV (reference sequence). For the CDR3, the DNA is TGTGCCAGCGGAGCGCCCACGGCCGAGCAGTACTTC. It yields the protein CASGAPTAEQYF.

This clonotype was seen ten or more times. The V gene is TRBV10-3, the J gene TRBJ2-6; no clear D gene. The V end lost 6 bases, the J end lost 2 bases, and 8 bases lay between the germline ends. The CDR3 is 14 residues long. Germline V gene data show CDR1 as ENHRY and CDR2 as SYGVKD. In DNA form, the CDR3 reads TGTGCCATCAGAATGGAGACTGGGGCCAACGTCCTGACTTTC. It codes for CAIRMETGANVLTF.

The V gene is TRBV6-1, the J gene TRBJ1-1, with D perhaps TRBD1 (6 bases). Trimming left V 6 bases short and J 0 bases short, with 8 bases between. The CDR3 contains 13 residues. Per the germline V gene, CDR1 is MNHNS and CDR2 is SASEGT. Here the CDR3 reads CASRQGLNTEAFF. The CDR3 coding sequence is TGTGCCAGCAGACAGGGCTTGAACACTGAAGCTTTCTTT.

This clonotype was observed many times. The chain combines TRBV7-2 with TRBJ2-1; D is ambiguous. Germline-derived CDR1 and CDR2 are SGHTA and FQGNSA. This CDR3 region has 14 residues. Trimming took off 5 bases at V and 1 base at J, with 9 bases between the two ends. The CDR3 reads CASSPGASYNEQFF. CDR3 DNA: TGTGCCAGCAGCCCTGGAGCGTCCTACAATGAGCAGTTCTTC.

This clonotype has only a few counts. The CDR3 DNA reads TGTGCCAGCAGCGCCCGGACAGGGTACTACGAGCAGTACTTC. It is translated as CASSARTGYYEQYF. The V call is TRBV7-8, the J call TRBJ2-7; 8 positions match TRBD1. The CDR3 is 14 residues long. V shed 5 bases and J 3 bases; nucleotides not matched to a gene: 6. The germline CDR1 and CDR2 sequences are SGHVS and FQNEAQ.

This clonotype has a handful of counts. The V and J genes are TRBV7-6 and TRBJ1-2; no firm D call. This CDR3 is 15 amino acids long. Germline CDR1 SGHVS, CDR2 FNYEAQ. With 1 base removed from V and 4 bases from J, the gap between germline ends came to 13 bases. The CDR3 DNA reads TGTGCCAGCAGCTTAGAAGTAGGCGTCCCCTATGGCTACACCTTC. Translating gives CASSLEVGVPYGYTF.

This clonotype came up a few times. The chain couples TRBV2 to TRBJ2-1; 7 bases are shared with TRBD1. V trimming: 6 bases; J trimming: 8 bases; junction bases outside the gene matches: 10. Germline loops: CDR1 SNHLY, CDR2 FYNNEI. The CDR3 contains 14 residues. For the CDR3, the DNA is TGTGCCAGCAGGTTACCGGGACAGAGGCATGAGCAGTTCTTC. Protein: CASRLPGQRHEQFF.

This chain connects TRBV12-3 or TRBV12-4 to TRBJ2-1, with D possibly being TRBD1 (5 bases). The V and J ends lost 6 bases and 5 bases respectively, with 14 bases between them. CDR3 length: 14 amino acids. The CDR3: CASRTTGPDNEQFF. DNA for the CDR3: TGTGCCAGCAGAACTACAGGACCCGACAATGAGCAGTTCTTC.

In this sample, this clonotype turned up a few times. The rearrangement joins TRBV12-3 or TRBV12-4 to TRBJ2-5; 7 bases line up with TRBD2. This CDR3 has 13 residues. The ends lost 10 bases at V and 8 bases at J; junction bases unmatched: 13. DNA for the CDR3: TGTGCCACCGGGAGGACCGCCACAGAAACCCAGTACTTC. Residues: CATGRTATETQYF.

Ten or more counts support this clonotype. The chain has TRBV25-1 and TRBJ2-3, with 8 positions matching TRBD2. The CDR3 consists of 14 residues. The J segment lost 2 bases and the V segment lost 8 bases, leaving 6 bases of the junction unmatched. CDR1 and CDR2 (germline): MGHDK, SYGVNS. The DNA of the CDR3 is TGTGCCAGCGCGGGAGGAGGTGACACAGATACGCAGTATTTT. Translation: CASAGGGDTDTQYF.

Written as DNA, the CDR3 is TGCAGTGCTATGGACAGGAGGACTGGAAACACCATATATTTT. It codes for CSAMDRRTGNTIYF. This rearrangement joins TRBV20-1 to TRBJ1-3, with TRBD1 matching 7 bases. Germline trimming cut 4 bases from V and 2 bases from J; bases unmatched to any gene: 5. CDR1 and CDR2 (germline): DFQATT, SNEGSKA (reference sequence). The length of the CDR3 is 14 residues.

Ten or more counts support this clonotype. The chain uses TRBV11-1 and TRBJ2-7; D not resolved. Germline V gene sequence: CDR1 SGHAT, CDR2 FQDESV (reference sequence). This CDR3 has 15 residues. Trimming removed 3 bases at V and 0 bases at J, with 12 bases between. The CDR3 loop reads CASSFRGRSSYEQYF. CDR3 in DNA: TGTGCCAGCAGCTTCCGAGGAAGGAGCTCCTACGAGCAGTACTTC. The full variable domain, rest sourced from reference TRBV11-1 and TRBJ2-7, is EAEVAQSPRYKITEKSQAVAFWCDPISGHATLYWYRQILGQGPELLVQFQDESVVDDSQLPKDRFSAERLKGVDSTLKIQPAELGDSAMYLCASSFRGRSSYEQYFGPGTRLTVT.

The CDR3 sequence is CASSSTGGNNYEQYF. The DNA for the CDR3 is TGTGCCAGCAGCTCAACAGGGGGGAACAACTACGAGCAGTACTTC. This chain links TRBV12-3 or TRBV12-4 with TRBJ2-7; 8 positions agree with TRBD1. The J segment lost 3 bases and the V segment lost 6 bases, leaving 10 bases of the junction unmatched. This CDR3 comprises 15 residues.

A few counts support this clonotype. V gene TRBV20-1 combines with J gene TRBJ2-5, with 7 bases identical to TRBD1. CDR1 is DFQATT, CDR2 SNEGSKA, per germline (reference sequence). This CDR3 is 14 amino acids long. Trimming removed 6 bases from V and 10 bases from J; junction bases left unmatched: 17. CDR3 sequence: CSAPRQGVPGDQYF. The DNA for the CDR3 is TGCAGTGCCCCGCGCCAGGGGGTCCCTGGGGACCAGTACTTC.

This clonotype was detected many times. The V and J genes are TRBV5-6 and TRBJ1-6; D is possibly TRBD1 (5 bases). The CDR3 loop spans 15 amino acids. Trimming stripped 1 base from V and 8 bases from J, with 13 bases between. From germline, CDR1 is SGHDT and CDR2 YYEEEE. CDR3 residues: CASSLLQLGDSPLHF. CDR3 nucleotide sequence: TGTGCCAGCAGCTTGTTACAGCTGGGGGATTCACCCCTCCACTTT.

Many counts were recorded for this clonotype. V is TRBV11-3 and J is TRBJ1-1; 7 nucleotides agree with TRBD1. The germline CDR1 and CDR2 sequences are SGHNT and YENEEA. The trim removed 0 bases at V and 6 bases at J, leaving 1 base unmatched. The CDR3 is 13 residues long. The DNA for the CDR3 is TGTGCCAGCAGCTTAGAGGGGACAGCTGAAGCTTTCTTT. Translated: CASSLEGTAEAFF.

This clonotype was observed at least ten times. The V call is TRBV4-2, the J call TRBJ2-7; 7 positions agree with TRBD1. V dropped 3 bases and J dropped 2; count of bases not matched to a gene: 7. Germline CDR1 LGHNA, CDR2 YNFKEQ. The length of the CDR3 is 15 residues. CDR3 sequence (DNA): TGTGCCAGCAGCCAGGTCGCAGGGGGTCCCTACGAGCAGTACTTC. This encodes CASSQVAGGPYEQYF.

This clonotype was recorded at least ten times. The chain couples TRBV9 to TRBJ1-2; D is possibly TRBD1 (6 bases). V was cut by 0 bases and J by 4 bases, with 13 bases left in between. The CDR3 is made up of 15 amino acids. Germline lookup yields CDR1 SGDLS and CDR2 YYNGEE. The CDR3 region has the DNA TGTGCCAGCAGCGTAGCGGGACATTTCGTCTATGGCTACACCTTC. It yields the protein CASSVAGHFVYGYTF. Full variable domain (remainder filled in from reference TRBV9 and TRBJ1-2): DSGVTQTPKHLITATGQRVTLRCSPRSGDLSVYWYQQSLDQGLQFLIQYYNGEERAKGNILERFSAQQFPDLHSELNLSSLELGDSALYFCASSVAGHFVYGYTFGSGTRLTVV.

The rearrangement joins TRBV2 to TRBJ2-1, with 13 bases aligning to TRBD2. V lost 6 bases to trimming and J lost 6 bases; unmatched junction nucleotides: 14. The CDR3 length is 18 residues. Germline V lookup: CDR1 SNHLY, CDR2 FYNNEI. The CDR3 nucleotides are TGTGCCAGCAGCTTACGACTAGCGGGAGGTAACCCTTCCAATGAGCAGTTCTTC. Its translation is CASSLRLAGGNPSNEQFF.

J is TRBJ1-2 and V is TRBV20-1; D remains unclear. Germline CDR1 is DFQATT and CDR2 is SNEGSKA (reference sequence). The CDR3 totals 10 residues. For the CDR3, the DNA is TGCAGCGGGAGTAACTATGGCTACACCTTC. Translation: CSGSNYGYTF.

Many counts were recorded for this clonotype. The V and J genes are TRBV4-1 and TRBJ2-3, with D tentatively TRBD2 (6 bases). CDR1 is MGHRA and CDR2 is YSYEKL in the germline V gene. CDR3 length equals 15 residues. Trimming removed 5 bases from V and 5 bases from J, with 17 bases in between. CDR3 sequence reads: CASSSRDFFRDTQYF. The CDR3 nucleotides read TGCGCCAGCAGCTCGAGGGACTTTTTTAGAGATACGCAGTATTTT.

The table lists this clonotype with a few counts. The chain couples TRBV7-8 to TRBJ2-7; 8 bases are a match to TRBD1. Germline CDR1 is SGHVS and CDR2 is FQNEAQ. The CDR3 covers 13 residues. With 6 bases clipped from V and 4 bases from J, the junction kept 5 bases outside the gene matches. Written as DNA, the CDR3 is TGTGCCAGCAGGCGGACAGGGAAGTACGAGCAGTACTTC. This sequence encodes CASRRTGKYEQYF. The complete variable domain, with remaining parts taken from reference TRBV7-8 and TRBJ2-7, reads GAGVSQSPRYKVAKRGQDVALRCDPISGHVSLFWYQQALGQGPEFLTYFQNEAQLDKSGLPSDRFFAERPEGSVSTLKIQRTQQEDSAVYLCASRRTGKYEQYFGPGTRLTVT.

This clonotype was observed a handful of times. The rearrangement uses TRBV6-5 and TRBJ1-1; D not resolved. CDR1 MNHEY and CDR2 SVGAGI come from the germline V gene. Trimming cost V 7 bases and J 5 bases, with 14 bases left between them. The CDR3 spans 13 residues. The CDR3 region is CASNRGLGTEAFF. DNA for the CDR3: TGTGCCAGCAACCGCGGATTGGGAACTGAAGCTTTCTTT.

This clonotype was detected ten times or more. The genes are TRBV12-3 or TRBV12-4 and TRBJ2-1, with 11 positions matching TRBD2. The junction had 7 bases not matched to a gene; V was cut back by 7 bases and J by 8 bases. The length of the CDR3 is 14 residues. The CDR3 is CASKTSGKGDEQFF. The DNA of the CDR3 is TGTGCCAGCAAGACTAGCGGGAAGGGTGATGAGCAGTTCTTC.

This clonotype has ten or more counts. The V gene is TRBV7-9, the J gene TRBJ1-6; D is unclear. Looked up from germline, CDR1 is SEHNR and CDR2 is FQNEAQ (reference sequence). This CDR3 is 14 amino acids long. The V gene lost 4 bases and the J gene lost 6 bases, with 10 bases spanning the gap. The chain's CDR3 is CASSSEKFNSPLHF. The CDR3 nucleotides are TGTGCCAGCAGCTCTGAGAAATTTAATTCACCCCTCCACTTT.

This chain connects TRBV6-2 or TRBV6-3 to TRBJ2-3; perhaps TRBD2 as D (6 bases). From germline, CDR1 is MNHEY and CDR2 SVGEGT. The CDR3 has 16 residues. V lost 0 bases to trimming and J lost 6 bases, with 16 bases between them. The CDR3 DNA sequence: TGTGCCAGCAGTTACTCAGGAGGGGAGGCGGTCGATACGCAGTATTTT. It specifies CASSYSGGEAVDTQYF.